This TCR beta chain is from a study of T cell clonotyping in hematopoietic cell transplantation. Study results and caveats: CD4 and CD8 repertoire contributions could not be separated without sorting. Broader posttransplant TCR repertoire diversity was predicted by graft donor and pretransplant recipient Inverse Simpson Index values. After transplant, recipient diversity fell while pathologically expanded clonotypes grew through day 180.

Trimming removed 4 bases from V and 5 bases from J, with 18 bases in between. Germline CDR1 LNHDA, CDR2 SQIVND (reference sequence). The CDR3 has 16 amino acids. In its sample, this clone was seen a few times. Its antigen is as yet unknown. Assay used: immunoSEQ multiplex PCR; TCRdb lists only in-frame clones, some missing. The sample comprises about 6,300 clones, around 85% of which are singletons, and about 15% rests with the top ten. This chain connects TRBV19 to TRBJ2-1; D may match TRBD1 or TRBD2 (6 bases each). The receptor comes from a female patient aged 50-59 years who had an allogeneic stem cell transplant from an unrelated donor, so the T cells may come from the graft donor. Some clones in this sample may be carry-over from other donors' samples. The sample here was peripheral blood mononuclear cells, taken 180 days after allogeneic stem cell transplant. DNA for the CDR3: TGTGCCAGTAGTAATAGGGGGGCTCCCCCTAACAATGAGCAGTTCTTC. This translates into CASSNRGAPPNNEQFF.